This entry describes one T cell receptor (beta chain). Its antigen is as yet unknown. The source of the sample is a study of T cells in localized non-small cell lung cancer. Study-wide results and limits: Analysis by sequencing included only one tumor region, so heterogeneity remains possible.

Produced via immunoSEQ multiplex PCR; TCRdb's table is partial and in-frame only. Of around 50,000 clones detected, about four fifths appear once; the ten largest clones hold roughly 21%. Sequencing was performed on peripheral blood, taken before any cancer treatment. The origin of this receptor is an older female donor with stage II squamous cell lung carcinoma.

This CDR3 reads CASGLADGYGYTF. In DNA form, the CDR3 reads TGTGCTAGTGGTTTGGCTGACGGGTATGGCTACACCTTC. This chain uses TRBV12-5 with TRBJ1-2; D gene ambiguous. Trimming took 1 base from V and 5 from J, leaving 8 bases between them. The CDR3 loop spans 13 amino acids. CDR1 and CDR2 from the germline V gene are LGHNT and FRNRAP.